This T cell receptor beta chain is drawn from a study of T cell changes during pregnancy in multiple sclerosis. Clones were read by immunoSEQ multiplex PCR, and TCRdb kept only the in-frame ones, dropping some. The sample shows about 96,000 clones, around 92% of them seen only once. V was trimmed by 1 base and J by 2 bases, leaving 9 bases between them. This CDR3 is 15 amino acids long. The germline V gene has CDR1 MNHNS and CDR2 SASEGT. The sequence was obtained from a female donor with multiple sclerosis, enrolled in a pregnancy study. V is TRBV6-1 and J is TRBJ1-5; D ambiguous. Sequences were derived from peripheral blood, sampled in the first trimester of pregnancy. In nucleotides, the CDR3 is TGTGCCAGCAGTGAAGGTCAACAAGGCAATCAGCCCCAGCATTTT. This gives the protein CASSEGQQGNQPQHF.